This passage covers 9 T cell receptor beta chains from one sample sequenced in a study of T cells in Graves' hyperthyroidism and ophthalmopathy. Template material for amplifying TCR beta CDR3 regions consisted of RNA transcripts. First-round RT-PCR with HTBI primers amplified the TCR CDR3 region. TCRdb processed the multiplex PCR reads anew with MiXCR; each CDR3 protein has one entry. This sample has some 620,000 distinct CDR3 sequences, with 16% found just once. Sequencing was done on a sample of blood. The receptors come from a woman aged 25 to 39 with Graves' hyperthyroidism.

Ten or more counts support this clonotype. The chain employs TRBV28 and TRBJ1-2, with 7 nucleotides matching TRBD1. CDR1 MDHEN and CDR2 SYDVKM come from the germline V gene. The V segment lost 2 bases and the J segment 1 base; nucleotides outside the gene matches: 7. CDR3 size: 16 residues. CDR3 DNA sequence: TGTGCCAGCAGTTTAGATACAGGGGCCATTAACTATGGCTACACCTTC. This translates into CASSLDTGAINYGYTF.

Here the CDR3 reads CASSSRDAYQETQYF. DNA for the CDR3: TGTGCCAGCAGCTCCAGAGACGCCTACCAAGAGACCCAGTACTTC. The V call is TRBV13, the J call TRBJ2-5, with D unclear. Trimming stripped 4 bases from V and 0 bases from J, with 12 bases between. CDR3 size: 15 residues. From germline, CDR1 is PRHDT and CDR2 FYEKMQ (reference sequence).

There are many counts of this clonotype. V and J are TRBV12-3 or TRBV12-4 and TRBJ1-2; perhaps TRBD1 as D (6 bases). The CDR3 is made up of 15 amino acids. The V end was cut by 2 bases, the J end by 2 bases, with 12 bases between. The CDR3 sequence is CASSLSDRKNYGYTF. CDR3 coding DNA: TGTGCCAGCAGTTTAAGTGACAGGAAAAACTATGGCTACACCTTC.

This clonotype was seen only a few times. The rearrangement links TRBV24-1 to TRBJ2-1; 9 bases agree with TRBD2. With 3 bases clipped from V and 4 bases from J, the junction kept 9 bases outside the gene matches. Germline V gene data show CDR1 as KGHDR and CDR2 as SFDVKD. The length of the CDR3 is 17 residues. Here the CDR3 reads CATSDTTMSGRYNEQFF. The DNA for the CDR3 is TGTGCCACCAGTGATACCACAATGAGCGGGAGGTACAATGAGCAGTTCTTC.

This clonotype was seen only a few times. The rearrangement links TRBV5-5 to TRBJ2-3; 12 positions match TRBD2. CDR3 size: 14 residues. V was pared by 7 bases and J by 4 bases, with 4 bases of the junction left unmatched. CDR1 and CDR2 from the germline V gene are SGHKS and YYEKEE (reference sequence). The CDR3 sequence is CASLTSGSADTQYF. The CDR3 DNA is TGTGCCAGCCTGACTAGCGGGAGCGCAGATACGCAGTATTTT.

The chain uses TRBV11-2 and TRBJ2-1; D remains unclear. This CDR3 comprises 13 residues. Trimming shortened V by 6 bases and J by 0 bases, and 6 bases separated the two germline ends. CDR1 is SGHAT and CDR2 is FQNNGV in the germline V gene. CDR3 loop: CASRADSYNEQFF. The CDR3 DNA reads TGTGCCAGCAGGGCCGACTCCTACAATGAGCAGTTCTTC.

This clonotype occurred many times. The rearrangement joins TRBV7-8 to TRBJ2-1; D gene ambiguous. Germline V gives CDR1 SGHVS, CDR2 FQNEAQ. This CDR3 is built from 13 residues. V was shortened by 5 bases and J by 5 bases, with 10 bases between the two germline ends. For the CDR3, the DNA is TGTGCCAGCAGCCCCGGTCGAAACAATGAGCAGTTCTTC. Translated: CASSPGRNNEQFF.

Only a few counts were recorded for this clonotype. The chain links TRBV20-1 to TRBJ1-4; D is ambiguous. Germline V gene lookup returns CDR1 DFQATT and CDR2 SNEGSKA (reference sequence). V was pared by 3 bases and J by 8 bases, with 16 bases between. The CDR3 covers 14 residues. CDR3 nucleotide sequence: TGCAGTGCTAGCGAGGGCAGGTCGGGGGAAAAACTGTTTTTT. Translating gives CSASEGRSGEKLFF.

Comment on this clonotype: Given a much more abundant clone one base away, this may be a read error. This sequence joins TRBV11-2 and TRBJ2-2; TRBD2 matches 8 bases. This CDR3 comprises 16 residues. Germline CDR1 is SGHAT and CDR2 is FQNNGV. V dropped 5 bases and J dropped 0; count of bases not matched to a gene: 5. CDR3 protein: CASSAAGGANTGELFF. The CDR3 DNA reads as TGTGCCAGCAGCGCGGCGGGGGGCGCGAACACCGGGGAGCTGTTTTTT.